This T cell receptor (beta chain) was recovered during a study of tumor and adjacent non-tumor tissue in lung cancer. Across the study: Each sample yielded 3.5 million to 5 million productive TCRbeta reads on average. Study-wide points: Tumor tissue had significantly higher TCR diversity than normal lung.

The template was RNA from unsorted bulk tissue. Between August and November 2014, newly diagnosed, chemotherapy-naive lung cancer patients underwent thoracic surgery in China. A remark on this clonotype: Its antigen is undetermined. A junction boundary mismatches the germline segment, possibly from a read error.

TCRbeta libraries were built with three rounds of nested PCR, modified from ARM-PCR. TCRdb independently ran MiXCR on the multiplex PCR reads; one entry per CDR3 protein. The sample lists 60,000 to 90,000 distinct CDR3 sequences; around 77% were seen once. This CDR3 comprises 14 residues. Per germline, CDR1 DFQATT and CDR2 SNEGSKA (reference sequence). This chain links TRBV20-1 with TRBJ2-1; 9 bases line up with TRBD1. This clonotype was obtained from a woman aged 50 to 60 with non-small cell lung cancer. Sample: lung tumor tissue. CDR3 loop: CSARIRTGAIEHFF. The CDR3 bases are TGCAGTGCTAGGATCAGGACAGGGGCCATTGAGCACTTCTTC.